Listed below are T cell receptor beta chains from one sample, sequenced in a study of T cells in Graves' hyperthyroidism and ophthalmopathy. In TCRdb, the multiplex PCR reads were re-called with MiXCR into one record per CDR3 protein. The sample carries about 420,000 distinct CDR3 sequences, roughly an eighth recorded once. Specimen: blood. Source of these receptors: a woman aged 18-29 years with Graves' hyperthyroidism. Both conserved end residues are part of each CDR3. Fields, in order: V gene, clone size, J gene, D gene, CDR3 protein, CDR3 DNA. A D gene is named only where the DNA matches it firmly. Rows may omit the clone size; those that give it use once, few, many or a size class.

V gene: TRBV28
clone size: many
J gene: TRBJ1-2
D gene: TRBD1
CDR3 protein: CASSTTGSGYTF
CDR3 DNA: TGTGCCAGCAGTACGACAGGGTCTGGCTACACCTTC

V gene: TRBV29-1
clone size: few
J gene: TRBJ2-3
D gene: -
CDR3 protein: CSVVWPHDGFMADTQYF
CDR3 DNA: TGCAGCGTTGTTTGGCCTCATGACGGATTCATGGCAGATACGCAGTATTTT

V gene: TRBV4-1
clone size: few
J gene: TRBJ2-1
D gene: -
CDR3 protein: CASSLSGTSSYNEQFF
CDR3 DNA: TGCGCCAGCAGCCTAAGCGGGACAAGCTCCTACAATGAGCAGTTCTTC

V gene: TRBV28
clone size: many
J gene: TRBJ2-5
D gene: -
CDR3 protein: CASRKLRETQYF
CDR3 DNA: TGTGCCAGCAGAAAGCTGCGAGAGACCCAGTACTTC

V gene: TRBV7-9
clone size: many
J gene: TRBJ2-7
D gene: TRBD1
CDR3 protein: CASSLAGTASYEQYF
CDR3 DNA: TGTGCCAGCAGCTTAGCGGGGACAGCCTCCTACGAGCAGTACTTC

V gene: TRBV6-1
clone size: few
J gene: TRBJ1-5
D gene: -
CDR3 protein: CASSEALSSNQPQHF
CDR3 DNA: TGTGCCAGCAGTGAAGCACTATCTAGCAATCAGCCCCAGCATTTT

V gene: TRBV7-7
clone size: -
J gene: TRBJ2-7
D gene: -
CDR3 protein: CASSLSNSGNYEQYF
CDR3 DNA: TGTGCTAGCAGCTTATCTAACAGCGGTAACTACGAGCAGTACTTC

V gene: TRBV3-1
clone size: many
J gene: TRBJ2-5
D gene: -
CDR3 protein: CASSQRSRSETQYF
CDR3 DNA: TGTGCCAGCAGCCAACGGTCCAGATCGGAGACCCAGTACTTC

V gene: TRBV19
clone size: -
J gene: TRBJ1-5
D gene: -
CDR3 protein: CASTGRGNQPQHF
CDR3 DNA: TGTGCCAGTACAGGCAGAGGCAATCAGCCCCAGCATTTT

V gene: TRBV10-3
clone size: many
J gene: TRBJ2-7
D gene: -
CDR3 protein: CAIREQFGRELYEQYF
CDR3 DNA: TGTGCCATCAGGGAACAATTCGGACGGGAACTCTACGAGCAGTACTTC

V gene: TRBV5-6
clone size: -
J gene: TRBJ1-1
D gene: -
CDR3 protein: CASRSPREMNTEAFF
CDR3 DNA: TGTGCCAGCAGGTCTCCCCGGGAGATGAACACTGAAGCTTTCTTT

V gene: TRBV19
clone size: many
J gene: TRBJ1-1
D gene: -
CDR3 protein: CASFSGVRVMNTEAFF
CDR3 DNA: TGTGCCAGTTTTTCAGGGGTCCGCGTAATGAACACTGAAGCTTTCTTT

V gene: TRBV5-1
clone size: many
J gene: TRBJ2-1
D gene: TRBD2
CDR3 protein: CASSFLGLAGQSYNEQFF
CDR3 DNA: TGCGCCAGCAGCTTCCTCGGACTAGCGGGACAATCCTACAATGAGCAGTTCTTC

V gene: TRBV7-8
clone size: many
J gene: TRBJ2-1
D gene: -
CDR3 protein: CASSLAGDRVGQFF
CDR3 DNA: TGTGCCAGCAGCTTAGCGGGAGACCGGGTAGGGCAGTTCTTC

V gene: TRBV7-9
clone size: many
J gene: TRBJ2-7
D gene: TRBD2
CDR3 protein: CASRLAGDHEQYF
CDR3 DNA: TGTGCCAGTCGACTAGCGGGAGACCACGAGCAGTACTTC

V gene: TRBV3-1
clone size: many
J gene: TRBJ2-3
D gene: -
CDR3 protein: CASSHRSNGDTQYF
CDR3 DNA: TGTGCCAGCAGCCACCGGAGTAATGGGGATACGCAGTATTTT

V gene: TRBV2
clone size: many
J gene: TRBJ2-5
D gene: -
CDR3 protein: CASSGGTPKTQYF
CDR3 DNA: TGTGCCAGCAGCGGCGGGACTCCGAAGACCCAGTACTTC

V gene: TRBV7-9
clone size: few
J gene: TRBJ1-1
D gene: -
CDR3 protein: CASSLASGWGATEAFF
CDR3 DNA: TGTGCCAGCAGCTTAGCGAGTGGCTGGGGAGCCACTGAAGCTTTCTTT

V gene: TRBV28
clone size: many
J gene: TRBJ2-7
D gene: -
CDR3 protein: CASPPGQVTSYEQYF
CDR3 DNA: TGTGCCAGCCCCCCCGGGCAGGTTACCTCCTACGAGCAGTACTTC

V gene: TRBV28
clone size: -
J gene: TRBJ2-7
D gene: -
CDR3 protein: CASSSGTLEFTEQYF
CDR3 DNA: TGTGCCAGCAGTTCAGGGACTTTAGAGTTTACCGAGCAGTACTTC